This TCR beta chain was recorded in a study of T cell responses to AZD1222 COVID-19 vaccine (dated by TCRdb to 2020 to 2023). Looking at the study overall: AZD1222 recipients whose second dose came at about 4 weeks and those whose second dose came at about 12 weeks were combined into one group, since spike-specific TCR depth and breadth did not differ between the two schedules. TCR sequencing was performed for some 250 trial participants, of whom around 210 were given two doses of AZD1222 and around 26 were given two doses of MenACWY control vaccine. Enrollment into the trials was organized by age into subgroups of 18-55, 56-69 and 70-plus years, and those subgroups contained approximately 160, 26 and 62 TCR-sequenced participants, respectively. On the study overall, not on this receptor specifically: Conclusions about previously exposed vaccinees are limited because only a handful of AZD1222 recipients were SARS-CoV-2 seropositive at baseline. After two AZD1222 doses, both the breadth and the depth of spike-specific TCRs were significantly higher than at day 0 and than in MenACWY recipients. Epitopes outside the regions mutated in the B.1.351 and B.1.1.7 variants were reportedly recognized by nearly half of the unique spike-specific TCRs. Participants were mostly white British, with more females than males. The authors suggested clonal diversity may have been underestimated. CD4 TCRs associated with the vaccine covered the entire spike protein, and the dominant responses were in regions 160-218 and 743-854. The 56-69-year group was small, and its depth increase did not reach significance, likely because of low power. No day 14 peak-response samples were available, so repertoires were characterized only after the peak T cell response.

The sample's time point label is to be understood as: baseline before first vaccination. Vaccinee samples came from UK trials COV001 and COV002, including a single-blind randomized controlled phase 2/3 trial of AZD1222 (ChAdOx1 nCoV-19) in healthy adults. For TCRbeta chain sequencing, PBMC samples were collected from trial participants at day 0 and at day 28 after the second dose. Concerning this clone: This clone's antigen is unknown. Per-nucleotide qualities are absent, and no much larger clonotype sits a single base away.

The CDR3 regions of human TCRbeta chains were analyzed by immunosequencing. The paper's processing steps were these. Repertoire TCRs were checked for matches against a reference library of SARS-CoV-2-specific TCRs that had been generated using the MIRA antigen-specificity platform. Breadth was defined as the fraction of unique TCRs that were SARS-CoV-2-associated. Depth was defined as the fraction of total T cells that were SARS-CoV-2-associated. Using the MIRA data, each spike-specific TCR was assigned both to the spike region to which the TCR was reactive and to a CD4 or CD8 class. Log10-transformed breadth and depth values were compared by one-way ANOVA with Sidak's multiple comparisons tests. Drawn from immuneACCESS, this table holds only the in-frame rearrangements with V and J called that TCRdb kept. Clones are partly lost; checked studies trace under half to an unresolved V gene and leave the rest unexplained. V, J and clone size are those of that table, while D and trimming were read from the DNA. Present in this sample are 200,000 or so clones, 85% to 90% of which were seen just once. The ten largest clones add up to around 6.4% of the sample.

CDR3 length: 12 amino acids, cysteine to phenylalanine. The DNA shown is the 36-base CDR3, in frame from base 1. CDR1 SGHTA and CDR2 FQGNSA were looked up in the germline V gene. Trimming takes 5 bases from V and 2 bases from J, and the germline ends sit 5 bases apart. The sequence links TRBV7-2 to TRBJ2-3, with the D gene not confidently named. This TCR was sampled from an adult in good health. The sequencing here drew on peripheral blood, taken on day 0 of AZD1222 vaccination. The encoded CDR3 is CASSGYTDTQYF. The DNA reads as follows: TGTGCCAGCAGCGGTTACACAGATACGCAGTATTTT.